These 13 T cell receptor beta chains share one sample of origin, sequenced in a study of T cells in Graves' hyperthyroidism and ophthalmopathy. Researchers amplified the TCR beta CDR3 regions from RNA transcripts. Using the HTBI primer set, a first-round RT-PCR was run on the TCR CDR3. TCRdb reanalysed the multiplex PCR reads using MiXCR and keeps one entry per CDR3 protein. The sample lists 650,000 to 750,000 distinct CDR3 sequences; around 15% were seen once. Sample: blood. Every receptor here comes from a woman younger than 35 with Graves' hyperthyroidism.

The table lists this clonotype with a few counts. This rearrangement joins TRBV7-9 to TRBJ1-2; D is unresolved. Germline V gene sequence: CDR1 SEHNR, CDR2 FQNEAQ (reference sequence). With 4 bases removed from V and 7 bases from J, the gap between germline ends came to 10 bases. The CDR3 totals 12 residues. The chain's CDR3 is CASSSWLLGYTF. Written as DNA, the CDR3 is TGTGCCAGCAGCTCCTGGCTGCTTGGCTACACCTTC.

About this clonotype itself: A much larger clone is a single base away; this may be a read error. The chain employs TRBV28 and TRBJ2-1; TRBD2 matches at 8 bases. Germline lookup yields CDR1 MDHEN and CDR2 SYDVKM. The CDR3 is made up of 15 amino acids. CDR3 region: CASSLTLAGHNEQLF. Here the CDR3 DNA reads TGTGCCAGCAGTTTAACGCTAGCGGGCCACAATGAGCAGCTCTTC.

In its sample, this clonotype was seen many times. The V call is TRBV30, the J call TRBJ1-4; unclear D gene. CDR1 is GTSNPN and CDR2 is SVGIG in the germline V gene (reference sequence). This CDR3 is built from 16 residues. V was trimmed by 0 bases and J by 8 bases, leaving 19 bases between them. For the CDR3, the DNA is TGTGCCTGGAGTGTACAGTCCAGGCCCCAAGGGGAAAAACTGTTTTTT. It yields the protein CAWSVQSRPQGEKLFF.

In DNA form, the CDR3 reads TGTGCCAGCTCACCACCGGCGCCTACTAATGAAAAACTGTTTTTT. Translation: CASSPPAPTNEKLFF. The genes are TRBV18 and TRBJ1-4; the D is unclear. Looked up from germline, CDR1 is KGHSH and CDR2 is LQKENI. This CDR3 is 15 amino acids long. V was trimmed by 0 bases and J by 2 bases, leaving 7 bases between them.

The DNA for the CDR3 is TGTGCCAGCAAGCAGTGGACAGGGCAGGCGGCTTTCTTT. Protein: CASKQWTGQAAFF. The rearrangement links TRBV6-2 or TRBV6-3 to TRBJ1-1; 8 bases match TRBD1. Trimming cost V 7 bases and J 11 bases; bases outside gene matches: 12. Germline CDR1 is MNHEY and CDR2 is SVGEGT. The CDR3 has 13 residues.

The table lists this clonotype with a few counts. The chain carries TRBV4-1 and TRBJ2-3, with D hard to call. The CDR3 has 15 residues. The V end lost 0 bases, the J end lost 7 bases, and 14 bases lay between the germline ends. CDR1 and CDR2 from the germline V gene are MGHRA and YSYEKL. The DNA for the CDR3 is TGCGCCAGCAGCCAAGAGCACGGGCTCGTGAATACGCAGTATTTT. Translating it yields CASSQEHGLVNTQYF.

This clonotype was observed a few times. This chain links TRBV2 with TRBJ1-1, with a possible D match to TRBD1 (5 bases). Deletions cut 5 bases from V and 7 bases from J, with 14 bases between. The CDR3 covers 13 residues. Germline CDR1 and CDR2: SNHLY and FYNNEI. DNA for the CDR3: TGTGCCAGCAGTCCCGGGGCCGAACTTGAAGCTTTCTTT. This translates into CASSPGAELEAFF.

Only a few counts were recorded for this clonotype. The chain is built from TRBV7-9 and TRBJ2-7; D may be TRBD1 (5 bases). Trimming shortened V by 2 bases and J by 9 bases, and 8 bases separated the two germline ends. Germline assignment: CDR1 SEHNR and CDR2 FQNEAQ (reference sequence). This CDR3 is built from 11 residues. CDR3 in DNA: TGTGCCAGCAGCTTACTCCAGGGGCAGTACTTC. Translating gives CASSLLQGQYF.

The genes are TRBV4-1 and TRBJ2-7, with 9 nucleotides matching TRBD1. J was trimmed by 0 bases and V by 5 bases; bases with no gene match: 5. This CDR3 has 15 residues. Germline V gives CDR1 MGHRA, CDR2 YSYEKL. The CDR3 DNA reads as TGCGCCAGCAGCGTTCGACAGGGGGTCTCCTACGAGCAGTACTTC. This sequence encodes CASSVRQGVSYEQYF.

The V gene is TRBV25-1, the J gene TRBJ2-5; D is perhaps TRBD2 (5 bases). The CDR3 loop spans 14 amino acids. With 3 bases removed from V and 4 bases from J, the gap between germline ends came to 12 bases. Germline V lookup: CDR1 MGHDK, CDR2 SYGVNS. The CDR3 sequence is CASSDARVPETQYF. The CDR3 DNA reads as TGTGCCAGCAGTGACGCGCGGGTCCCAGAGACCCAGTACTTC.

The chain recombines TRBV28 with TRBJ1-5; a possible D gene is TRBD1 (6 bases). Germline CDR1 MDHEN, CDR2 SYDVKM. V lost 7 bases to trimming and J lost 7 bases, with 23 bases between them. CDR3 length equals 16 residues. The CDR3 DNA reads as TGTGCCAGCACCGCTCCGGGACATCCCGGCGGACAGCCCCAGCATTTT. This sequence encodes CASTAPGHPGGQPQHF. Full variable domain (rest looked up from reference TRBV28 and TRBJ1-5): DVKVTQSSRYLVKRTGEKVFLECVQDMDHENMFWYRQDPGLGLRLIYFSYDVKMKEKGDIPEGYSVSREKKERFSLILESASTNQTSMYLCASTAPGHPGGQPQHFGDGTRLSIL.

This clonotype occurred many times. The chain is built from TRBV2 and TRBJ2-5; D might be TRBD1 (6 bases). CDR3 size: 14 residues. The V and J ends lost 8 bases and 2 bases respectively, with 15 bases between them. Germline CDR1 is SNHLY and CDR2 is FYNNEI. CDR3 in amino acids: CASGSNRDQETQYF. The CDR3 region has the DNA TGTGCCAGCGGAAGCAACAGGGATCAAGAGACCCAGTACTTC. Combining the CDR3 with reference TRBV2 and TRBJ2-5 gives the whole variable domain EPEVTQTPSHQVTQMGQEVILRCVPISNHLYFYWYRQILGQKVEFLVSFYNNEISEKSEIFDDQFSVERPDGSNFTLKIRSTKLEDSAMYFCASGSNRDQETQYFGPGTRLLVL.

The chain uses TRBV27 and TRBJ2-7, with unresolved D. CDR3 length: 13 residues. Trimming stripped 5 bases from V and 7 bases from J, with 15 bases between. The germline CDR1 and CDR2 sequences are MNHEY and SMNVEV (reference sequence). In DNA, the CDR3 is TGTGCCAGCAGTCCTTGGAGCTACGAAGAGCAGTACTTC. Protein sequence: CASSPWSYEEQYF.